The sequence of this T cell receptor beta chain was determined in a study of T cell responses to AZD1222 COVID-19 vaccine. Profiling relied on immunoSEQ multiplex PCR, and the TCRdb table lists in-frame clones only, not all of them. The table includes 150,000 to 180,000 clones, 86% detected once. In this sample, this clone turned up once. The antigen remains unidentified. Whole-study results and caveats: The donor group comprised mostly white British people and more females; the analysis possibly underestimated clonal diversity. No repertoire was sampled before or during the peak T cell response, only after it. Two AZD1222 doses significantly raised spike-specific TCR breadth and depth over controls. The number of AZD1222 recipients seropositive at baseline was only six.

Trimming took off 8 bases at V and 0 bases at J, with 8 bases between the two ends. This CDR3 region has 13 residues. This clonotype was obtained from an adult in good health. Sequences were derived from peripheral blood, sampled on day 0 of MenACWY control vaccination. The chain links TRBV12-3 or TRBV12-4 to TRBJ1-3, with D tentatively TRBD1 (6 bases). For the CDR3, the DNA is TGTGCCAGCGACAGGAACTCTGGAAACACCATATATTTT. The encoded protein is CASDRNSGNTIYF.